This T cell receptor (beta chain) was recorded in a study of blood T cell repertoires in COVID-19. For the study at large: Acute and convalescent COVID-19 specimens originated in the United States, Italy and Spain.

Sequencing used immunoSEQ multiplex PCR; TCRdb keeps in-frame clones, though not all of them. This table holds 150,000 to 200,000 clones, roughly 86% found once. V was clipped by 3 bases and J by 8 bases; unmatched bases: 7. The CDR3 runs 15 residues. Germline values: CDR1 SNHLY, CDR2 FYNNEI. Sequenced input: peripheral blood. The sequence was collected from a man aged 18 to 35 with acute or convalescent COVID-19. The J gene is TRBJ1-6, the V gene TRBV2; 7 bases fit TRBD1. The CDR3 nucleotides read TGTGCCAGCAGTGATCAGGGGGTAGGGGATTCACCCCTCCACTTT. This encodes CASSDQGVGDSPLHF.